Listed below are T cell receptor beta chains from one sample, sequenced in a study of blood T cell repertoires in COVID-19. Only in-frame clones appear in the TCRdb table, and some are missing; sequencing was by immunoSEQ multiplex PCR. The sample lists some 200,000 clones; about 84% were seen once. What was sequenced was peripheral blood. These receptors were obtained from a human donor in a cohort sampled during active COVID-19. Each CDR3 is given with its conserved first and last residue. Each record gives: V gene, clone size, D gene, J gene, CDR3 protein. A D gene is named only where the DNA matches it firmly. Rows give clone size only sometimes, using once, few, many, or a class for an expanded clone.

v_gene: TRBV28; abundance: .; d_gene: .; j_gene: TRBJ1-1; CDR3aa: CASSLYPGEGTEAFF
v_gene: TRBV29-1; abundance: few; d_gene: TRBD1; j_gene: TRBJ1-1; CDR3aa: CSVATGGRTEAFF
v_gene: TRBV6-6; abundance: .; d_gene: .; j_gene: TRBJ2-1; CDR3aa: CASSYGSTEQFF
v_gene: TRBV2; abundance: few; d_gene: TRBD2; j_gene: TRBJ2-7; CDR3aa: CASSGAHGGRPGGEQYF
v_gene: TRBV4-2; abundance: .; d_gene: .; j_gene: TRBJ2-5; CDR3aa: CASSQGEGERETQYF
v_gene: TRBV25-1; abundance: many; d_gene: TRBD1; j_gene: TRBJ2-7; CDR3aa: CASSDSRDRDYEQYF
v_gene: TRBV2; abundance: .; d_gene: TRBD1; j_gene: TRBJ2-1; CDR3aa: CASSEEGAGVANEQFF
v_gene: TRBV11-2; abundance: .; d_gene: .; j_gene: TRBJ1-1; CDR3aa: CASSLAQGSTEAFF
v_gene: TRBV21-1; abundance: once; d_gene: .; j_gene: TRBJ2-3; CDR3aa: CASSKAPKTGVDTQYF
v_gene: TRBV7-6; abundance: .; d_gene: .; j_gene: TRBJ2-5; CDR3aa: CASSLEGGGRGTQYF
v_gene: TRBV7-9; abundance: .; d_gene: TRBD1; j_gene: TRBJ2-7; CDR3aa: CASSLGQGLISGSYEQYF
v_gene: TRBV9; abundance: few; d_gene: .; j_gene: TRBJ2-5; CDR3aa: CASSLGGIGQETQYF
v_gene: TRBV5-8; abundance: .; d_gene: .; j_gene: TRBJ1-4; CDR3aa: CASWGSTNEKLFF
v_gene: TRBV18; abundance: .; d_gene: TRBD2; j_gene: TRBJ2-3; CDR3aa: CASSPSGRATDTQYF
v_gene: TRBV29-1; abundance: .; d_gene: .; j_gene: TRBJ2-2; CDR3aa: CSVLFATQPGELFF
v_gene: TRBV11-3; abundance: .; d_gene: TRBD1; j_gene: TRBJ2-7; CDR3aa: CASNHPGTGPLPSYEQYF
v_gene: TRBV19; abundance: .; d_gene: .; j_gene: TRBJ1-1; CDR3aa: CASSIREYTEAFF
v_gene: TRBV5-4; abundance: .; d_gene: TRBD2; j_gene: TRBJ2-7; CDR3aa: CASSWTSGTYEQYF
v_gene: TRBV12-3/TRBV12-4; abundance: .; d_gene: .; j_gene: TRBJ1-1; CDR3aa: CASTLRGGTEAFF
v_gene: TRBV5-1; abundance: .; d_gene: .; j_gene: TRBJ1-3; CDR3aa: CASSLGASGNTIYF
v_gene: TRBV20-1; abundance: .; d_gene: TRBD1; j_gene: TRBJ2-3; CDR3aa: CSARGTGTQYF
v_gene: TRBV2; abundance: .; d_gene: .; j_gene: TRBJ1-2; CDR3aa: CASSDDTRYGYTF
v_gene: TRBV7-9; abundance: .; d_gene: TRBD1; j_gene: TRBJ2-5; CDR3aa: CASSYRDRVETQYF
v_gene: TRBV7-2; abundance: .; d_gene: .; j_gene: TRBJ1-5; CDR3aa: CASSPGVRQPQHF
v_gene: TRBV6-5; abundance: .; d_gene: .; j_gene: TRBJ1-6; CDR3aa: CASSYWYTSYNSPLHF
v_gene: TRBV10-3; abundance: .; d_gene: TRBD1; j_gene: TRBJ2-7; CDR3aa: CAISLGTGGSSYEQYF
v_gene: TRBV6-6; abundance: .; d_gene: .; j_gene: TRBJ2-7; CDR3aa: CASSLRGGSYEQYF
v_gene: TRBV5-1; abundance: .; d_gene: .; j_gene: TRBJ2-7; CDR3aa: CASSLVDTSYEQYF